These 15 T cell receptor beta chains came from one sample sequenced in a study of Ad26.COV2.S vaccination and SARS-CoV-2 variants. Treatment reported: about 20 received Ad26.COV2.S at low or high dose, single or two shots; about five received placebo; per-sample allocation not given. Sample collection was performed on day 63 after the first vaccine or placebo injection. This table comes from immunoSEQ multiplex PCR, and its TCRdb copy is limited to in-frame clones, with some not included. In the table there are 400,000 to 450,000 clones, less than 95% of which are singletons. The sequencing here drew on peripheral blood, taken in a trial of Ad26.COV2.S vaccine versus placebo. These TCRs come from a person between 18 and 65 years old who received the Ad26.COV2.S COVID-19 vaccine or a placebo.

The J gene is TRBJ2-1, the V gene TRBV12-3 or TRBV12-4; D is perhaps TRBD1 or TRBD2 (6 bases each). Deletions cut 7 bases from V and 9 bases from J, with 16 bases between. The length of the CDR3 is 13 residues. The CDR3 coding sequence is TGTGCCAGCAAGGGGGGAGGAAGGAGTGAGCAGTTCTTC. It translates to CASKGGGRSEQFF.

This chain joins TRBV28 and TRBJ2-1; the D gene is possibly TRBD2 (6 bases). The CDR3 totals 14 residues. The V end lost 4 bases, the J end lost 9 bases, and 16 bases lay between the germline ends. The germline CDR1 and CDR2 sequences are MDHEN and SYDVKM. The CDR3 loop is CASSWEREVSEQFF. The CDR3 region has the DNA TGTGCCAGCAGTTGGGAGAGGGAGGTCAGTGAGCAGTTCTTC.

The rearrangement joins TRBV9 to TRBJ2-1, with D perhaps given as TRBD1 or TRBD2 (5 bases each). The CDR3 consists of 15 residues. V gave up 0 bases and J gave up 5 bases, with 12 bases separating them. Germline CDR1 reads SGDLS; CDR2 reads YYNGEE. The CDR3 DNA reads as TGTGCCAGCAGCGTAGCTCCTAGCAGGGACAATGAGCAGTTCTTC. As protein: CASSVAPSRDNEQFF.

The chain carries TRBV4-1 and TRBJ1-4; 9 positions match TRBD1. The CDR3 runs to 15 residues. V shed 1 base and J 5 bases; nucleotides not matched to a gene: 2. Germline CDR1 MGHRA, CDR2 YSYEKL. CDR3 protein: CASSQVGTGNEKLFF. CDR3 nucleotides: TGCGCCAGCAGCCAAGTGGGGACAGGGAATGAAAAACTGTTTTTT.

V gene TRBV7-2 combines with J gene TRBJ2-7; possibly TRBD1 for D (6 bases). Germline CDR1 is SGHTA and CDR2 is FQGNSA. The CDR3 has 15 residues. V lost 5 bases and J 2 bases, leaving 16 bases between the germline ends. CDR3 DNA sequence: TGTGCCAGCAGCCCCCGCCGACAGGATGCCTACGAGCAGTACTTC. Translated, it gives CASSPRRQDAYEQYF.

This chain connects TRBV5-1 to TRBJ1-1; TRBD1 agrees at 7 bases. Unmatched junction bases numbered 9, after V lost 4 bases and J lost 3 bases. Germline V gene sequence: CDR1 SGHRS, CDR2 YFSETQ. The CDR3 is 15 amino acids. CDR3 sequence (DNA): TGCGCCAGCAGCGCCACCAGGGGGGGAGACACTGAAGCTTTCTTT. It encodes CASSATRGGDTEAFF. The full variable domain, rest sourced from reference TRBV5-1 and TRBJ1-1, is KAGVTQTPRYLIKTRGQQVTLSCSPISGHRSVSWYQQTPGQGLQFLFEYFSETQRNKGNFPGRFSGRQFSNSRSEMNVSTLELGDSALYLCASSATRGGDTEAFFGQGTRLTVV.

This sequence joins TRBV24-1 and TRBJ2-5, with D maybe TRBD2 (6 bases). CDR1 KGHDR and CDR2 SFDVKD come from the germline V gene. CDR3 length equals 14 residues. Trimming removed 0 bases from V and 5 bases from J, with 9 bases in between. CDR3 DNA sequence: TGTGCCACCAGTGATTTGAAGGAGGGGGAGACCCAGTACTTC. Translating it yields CATSDLKEGETQYF.

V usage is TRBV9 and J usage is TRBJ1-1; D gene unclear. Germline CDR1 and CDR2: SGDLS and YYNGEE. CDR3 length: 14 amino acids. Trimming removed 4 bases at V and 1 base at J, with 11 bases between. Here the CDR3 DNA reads TGTGCCAGCAGCCGTAGGTGGGGGAACACTGAAGCTTTCTTT. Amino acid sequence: CASSRRWGNTEAFF. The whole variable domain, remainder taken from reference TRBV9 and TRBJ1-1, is DSGVTQTPKHLITATGQRVTLRCSPRSGDLSVYWYQQSLDQGLQFLIQYYNGEERAKGNILERFSAQQFPDLHSELNLSSLELGDSALYFCASSRRWGNTEAFFGQGTRLTVV.

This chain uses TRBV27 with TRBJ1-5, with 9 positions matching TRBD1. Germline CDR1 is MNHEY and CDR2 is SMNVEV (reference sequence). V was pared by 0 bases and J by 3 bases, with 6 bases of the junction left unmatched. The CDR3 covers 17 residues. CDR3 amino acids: CASSLSGDREDNQPQHF. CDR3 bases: TGTGCCAGCAGTTTATCGGGGGACAGGGAGGACAATCAGCCCCAGCATTTT.

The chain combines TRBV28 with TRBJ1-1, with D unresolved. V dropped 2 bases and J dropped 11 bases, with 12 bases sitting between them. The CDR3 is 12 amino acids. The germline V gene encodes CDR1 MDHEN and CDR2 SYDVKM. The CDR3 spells CASSLPRLRAFF. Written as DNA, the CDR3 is TGTGCCAGCAGTTTACCTCGGCTCCGGGCTTTCTTT.

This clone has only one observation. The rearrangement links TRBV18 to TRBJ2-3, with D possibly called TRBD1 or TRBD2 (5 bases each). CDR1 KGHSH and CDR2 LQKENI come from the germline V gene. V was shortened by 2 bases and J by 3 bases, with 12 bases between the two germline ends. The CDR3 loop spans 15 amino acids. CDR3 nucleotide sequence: TGTGCCAGCTCACCAAACTTGGGGGAAACAGATACGCAGTATTTT. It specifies CASSPNLGETDTQYF.

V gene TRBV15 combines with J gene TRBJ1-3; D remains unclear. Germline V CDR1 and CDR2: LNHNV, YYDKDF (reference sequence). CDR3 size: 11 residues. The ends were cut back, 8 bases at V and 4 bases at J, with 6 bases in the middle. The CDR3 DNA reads TGTGCCACCGGCCAGGGAAACACCATATATTTT. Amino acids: CATGQGNTIYF.

The CDR3 bases are TGTGCCAGCAGTTCTACATACAGGGTAAATGAGCAGTTCTTC. Its translation is CASSSTYRVNEQFF. The rearrangement uses TRBV27 and TRBJ2-1, with D possibly TRBD1 on 6 matching bases. The germline gives CDR1 MNHEY, CDR2 SMNVEV (reference sequence). The CDR3 runs to 14 residues. Trimming stripped 4 bases from V and 7 bases from J, with 14 bases between.

Here the CDR3 reads CASSSGHSYEQYF. As DNA, the CDR3 is TGTGCCAGCAGCTCGGGGCACTCCTACGAGCAGTACTTC. The chain is built from TRBV7-2 and TRBJ2-7; either TRBD1 or TRBD2 may fit D (5 bases each). Deletions cut 4 bases from V and 0 bases from J, with 7 bases between. The CDR3 consists of 13 residues. Germline assignment: CDR1 SGHTA and CDR2 FQGNSA. Using reference TRBV7-2 and TRBJ2-7 for the parts outside the CDR3, the full variable domain is GAGVSQSPSNKVTEKGKDVELRCDPISGHTALYWYRQSLGQGLEFLIYFQGNSAPDKSGLPSDRFSAERTGGSVSTLTIQRTQQEDSAVYLCASSSGHSYEQYFGPGTRLTVT.

The CDR3 region is CASSSPGMTNEKLFF. For the CDR3, the DNA is TGTGCCAGCAGTTCCCCGGGGATGACTAATGAAAAACTGTTTTTT. This chain connects TRBV2 to TRBJ1-4; D not resolved. CDR3 length: 15 amino acids. The germline gives CDR1 SNHLY, CDR2 FYNNEI. V gave up 5 bases and J gave up 2 bases, with 12 bases separating them.